Listed below are T cell receptor beta chains from one sample, sequenced in a study of shared clonotypes between healthy human individuals. Assay: immunoSEQ multiplex PCR; the TCRdb copy retains only in-frame clones and omits some. The repertoire holds about 2 million clones, with approximately 94% as singletons. Sequencing input: naive CD8+ T cells sorted from blood. The receptors derive from a man between 18 and 35 years old in good health. The CDR3 runs from the conserved cysteine through the conserved F or W. Fields, in order: V gene, clone size, J gene, CDR3 protein. Only some rows state a clone size, as once, few, many or a class for expanded clones.

V: TRBV11-2; size: .; J: TRBJ2-2; CDR3: CASSLRGLAVPGELFF
V: TRBV11-2; size: .; J: TRBJ1-3; CDR3: CASSLETVSGNTIYF
V: TRBV9; size: .; J: TRBJ2-3; CDR3: CASSLSGVSTDTQYF
V: TRBV18; size: .; J: TRBJ2-5; CDR3: CASSPPGVLQSEETQYF
V: TRBV7-9; size: .; J: TRBJ1-1; CDR3: CASTWDADVAFF
V: TRBV4-1; size: .; J: TRBJ2-1; CDR3: CASSTRLAGGYNEQFF
V: TRBV15; size: .; J: TRBJ1-3; CDR3: CATSRDRGTGNTIYF
V: TRBV27; size: .; J: TRBJ2-1; CDR3: CASSLIGTDNEQFF
V: TRBV4-1; size: .; J: TRBJ1-3; CDR3: CASSRERGSGNTIYF
V: TRBV19; size: .; J: TRBJ2-7; CDR3: CASKPAGDYEQYF
V: TRBV7-9; size: .; J: TRBJ2-1; CDR3: CASSSALGVSYNEQFF
V: TRBV10-3; size: .; J: TRBJ2-1; CDR3: CAIFLEGFGEQFF
V: TRBV5-1; size: .; J: TRBJ2-1; CDR3: CASSWTTSGSYNEQFF
V: TRBV5-1; size: .; J: TRBJ2-5; CDR3: CASSLEGTPGETQYF
V: TRBV11-1; size: .; J: TRBJ1-1; CDR3: CASSLAWGGNTEAFF
V: TRBV9; size: once; J: TRBJ2-1; CDR3: CASSASSGPSEQFF
V: TRBV2; size: .; J: TRBJ2-1; CDR3: CASTSDPSGSSYNEQFF
V: TRBV2; size: .; J: TRBJ2-5; CDR3: CASSEGQGLVETQYF
V: TRBV6-5; size: .; J: TRBJ2-7; CDR3: CASSYGDGYSSYEQYF
V: TRBV13; size: .; J: TRBJ2-2; CDR3: CASSPTTSANTGELFF
V: TRBV11-2; size: once; J: TRBJ1-4; CDR3: CASSLGPGQPNEKLFF
V: TRBV25-1; size: .; J: TRBJ1-2; CDR3: CASSDVGQGGGYTF
V: TRBV29-1; size: .; J: TRBJ2-2; CDR3: CSVAQETGELFF
V: TRBV28; size: .; J: TRBJ1-4; CDR3: CASSFWTGGNEKLFF
V: TRBV11-2; size: once; J: TRBJ2-3; CDR3: CASSFSFASTDTQYF
V: TRBV19; size: .; J: TRBJ2-7; CDR3: CASSIVGYNEQYF
V: TRBV7-2; size: .; J: TRBJ2-7; CDR3: CASSLGNLLSYEQYF
V: TRBV19; size: .; J: TRBJ2-1; CDR3: CASSWTNYNEQFF
V: TRBV5-6; size: .; J: TRBJ2-7; CDR3: CASSKQGSYEQYF
V: TRBV6-5; size: .; J: TRBJ2-7; CDR3: CASSYLGTGGDEQYF
V: TRBV28; size: .; J: TRBJ2-2; CDR3: CASSFWLAGGEHSNTGELFF
V: TRBV9; size: .; J: TRBJ2-3; CDR3: CASSVAGLAGDTDTQYF
V: TRBV11-2; size: few; J: TRBJ1-1; CDR3: CASRTGLANTEAFF
V: TRBV7-2; size: once; J: TRBJ2-5; CDR3: CASSLGGQGGGTQYF
V: TRBV4-3; size: .; J: TRBJ2-7; CDR3: CASSQELAGGAWSYEQYF
V: TRBV27; size: .; J: TRBJ2-7; CDR3: CASGVDYYEQYF
V: TRBV9; size: .; J: TRBJ2-1; CDR3: CASSAPGRNEQFF
V: TRBV6-1; size: .; J: TRBJ2-7; CDR3: CASSDWYSTYEQYF
V: TRBV6-1; size: .; J: TRBJ1-5; CDR3: CASSERDNQPQHF
V: TRBV5-1; size: .; J: TRBJ2-5; CDR3: CASSLQGQWETQYF
V: TRBV9; size: .; J: TRBJ2-7; CDR3: CASSVDTSTYEQYF
V: TRBV7-2; size: .; J: TRBJ2-5; CDR3: CASSLGGGWGETQYF
V: TRBV6-5; size: .; J: TRBJ2-3; CDR3: CAGGGPLGRADTQYF